The present T cell receptor (beta chain) was sequenced within a study of T cells in Graves' hyperthyroidism and ophthalmopathy. On the study more broadly: Peripheral blood specimens were obtained at initial diagnosis, prior to any treatment. Regarding the study as a whole: Through a model of 13 V-J features, ophthalmopathy was separated from stable hyperthyroidism. Most expanded thyroid clonotypes above 0.001 recurred in blood.

The germline V gene has CDR1 SQVTM and CDR2 ANQGSEA. CDR3 length: 14 residues. TCR beta CDR3 sequences were amplified from RNA transcripts. The study used the HTBI primer set for a first-round RT-PCR of the TCR CDR3. From the multiplex PCR reads, TCRdb called clonotypes with MiXCR, one entry per CDR3 protein. The data contain about 350,000 distinct CDR3 sequences, roughly 15% of them singletons. On this clonotype: Its antigen is unknown. A clone one base away is much larger, so this may be a read error.

This receptor was identified in a woman aged 40 to 55 with Graves' ophthalmopathy. V usage is TRBV29-1 and J usage is TRBJ1-2, with 10 bases matching TRBD1. Sequencing input: blood. CDR3 protein: CSVEGDRGSYSYTF. The CDR3 DNA reads TGCAGCGTTGAGGGGGACAGGGGAAGCTATAGCTACACCTTC.